Presented here are 8 T cell receptor beta chains from one specimen sequenced in a study of T cells in localized non-small cell lung cancer. TCRdb keeps only in-frame clones here, not all; method: immunoSEQ multiplex PCR. The data contain about 30,000 clones, approximately 90% of them singletons. The sequences come from peripheral blood, collected before any cancer treatment. The receptors originated from a female donor of 60 years or more with stage III squamous cell lung carcinoma.

The chain carries TRBV5-6 and TRBJ1-2, with D unclear. Germline V gene data show CDR1 as SGHDT and CDR2 as YYEEEE. Trimming cost V 0 bases and J 1 base, with 7 bases left between them. This CDR3 comprises 14 residues. CDR3 sequence: CASSLAGDNYGYTF. CDR3 DNA: TGTGCCAGCAGCTTGGCAGGAGATAACTATGGCTACACCTTC.

The chain combines TRBV30 with TRBJ2-2; D possibly corresponds to TRBD1 (6 bases). Trimming removed 0 bases at V and 3 bases at J, with 14 bases between. Germline V lookup: CDR1 GTSNPN, CDR2 SVGIG (reference sequence). The CDR3 sequence is 16 residues long. The CDR3 DNA is TGTGCCTGGAGTGTATTCTGGGGGCTAGACACCGGGGAGCTGTTTTTT. This encodes CAWSVFWGLDTGELFF. The full variable domain, rest sourced from reference TRBV30 and TRBJ2-2, is SQTIHQWPATLVQPVGSPLSLECTVEGTSNPNLYWYRQAAGRGLQLLFYSVGIGQISSEVPQNLSASRPQDRQFILSSKKLLLSDSGFYLCAWSVFWGLDTGELFFGEGSRLTVL.

DNA for the CDR3: TGTGCCAGCAGCTTAGCGCTATCCGAGGGTCCAGATACGCAGTATTTT. It encodes CASSLALSEGPDTQYF. The chain couples TRBV7-8 to TRBJ2-3, with TRBD2 as a possible D gene (5 bases). V gave up 0 bases and J gave up 4 bases, with 14 bases separating them. This CDR3 spans 16 amino acids. The germline V gene encodes CDR1 SGHVS and CDR2 FQNEAQ.

The CDR3 sequence: CASSWMGSANYEQYF. CDR3 sequence (DNA): TGTGCCAGCAGCTGGATGGGAAGCGCCAACTACGAGCAGTACTTC. V is TRBV7-2 and J is TRBJ2-7; D gene uncertain. Trimming removed 4 bases from V and 3 bases from J, with 16 bases in between. Germline CDR1 SGHTA, CDR2 FQGNSA. The length of the CDR3 is 15 residues. Complete variable domain (other parts from reference TRBV7-2 and TRBJ2-7): GAGVSQSPSNKVTEKGKDVELRCDPISGHTALYWYRQSLGQGLEFLIYFQGNSAPDKSGLPSDRFSAERTGGSVSTLTIQRTQQEDSAVYLCASSWMGSANYEQYFGPGTRLTVT.

The chain combines TRBV19 with TRBJ2-1, with D perhaps TRBD2 (5 bases). The CDR3 consists of 14 residues. CDR1 and CDR2 from the germline V gene are LNHDA and SQIVND (reference sequence). V shed 5 bases and J shed 4 bases, with 12 bases lying between them. The chain's CDR3 is CASSVSRGYNEQFF. In nucleotides, the CDR3 is TGTGCCAGTAGTGTATCCCGAGGGTACAATGAGCAGTTCTTC.

The V call is TRBV6-5, the J call TRBJ2-7, with D uncertain. This CDR3 has 11 amino acids. Germline lookup yields CDR1 MNHEY and CDR2 SVGAGI. Trimming left V 0 bases short and J 5 bases short, with 2 bases between. Here the CDR3 DNA reads TGTGCCAGCAGTTACTCGAACGAGCAGTACTTC. Residues: CASSYSNEQYF.

This rearrangement joins TRBV7-2 to TRBJ2-1; TRBD2 might be the D (6 bases). Germline CDR1 SGHTA, CDR2 FQGNSA. This CDR3 contains 17 residues. Deletions cut 7 bases from V and 6 bases from J, with 25 bases between. CDR3 sequence: CASTTPVGTGSPNEQFF. The CDR3 DNA reads as TGTGCCAGCACCACGCCGGTAGGGACTGGCTCCCCCAATGAGCAGTTCTTC.

The chain uses TRBV28 and TRBJ2-7; unclear D gene. Deletions cut 2 bases from V and 5 bases from J, with 16 bases between. The CDR3 runs to 15 residues. From germline, CDR1 is MDHEN and CDR2 SYDVKM. CDR3 sequence reads: CASSLIGKLPDEQYF. CDR3 DNA sequence: TGTGCCAGCAGTTTAATTGGGAAACTCCCCGACGAGCAGTACTTC.